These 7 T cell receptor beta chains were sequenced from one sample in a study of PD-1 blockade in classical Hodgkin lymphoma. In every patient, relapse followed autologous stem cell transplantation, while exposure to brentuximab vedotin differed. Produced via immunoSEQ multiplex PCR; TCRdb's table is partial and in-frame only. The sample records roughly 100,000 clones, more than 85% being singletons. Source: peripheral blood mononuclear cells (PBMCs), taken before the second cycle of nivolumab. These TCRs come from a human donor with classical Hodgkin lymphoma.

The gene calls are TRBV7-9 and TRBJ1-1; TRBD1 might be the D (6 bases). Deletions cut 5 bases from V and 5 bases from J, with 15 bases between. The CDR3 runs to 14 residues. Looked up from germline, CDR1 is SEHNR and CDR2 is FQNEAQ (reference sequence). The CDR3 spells CASSAQGVLTEAFF. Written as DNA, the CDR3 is TGTGCCAGCAGCGCACAGGGAGTTTTGACTGAAGCTTTCTTT.

The CDR3 is CASSRDTSNYGYTF. As DNA, the CDR3 is TGTGCCAGCAGCAGGGACACCTCAAACTATGGCTACACCTTC. V is TRBV6-5 and J is TRBJ1-2, with a weak D call TRBD1 (6 bases). V was cut by 6 bases and J by 2 bases, with 13 bases left in between. The CDR3 has 14 amino acids. Germline V lookup: CDR1 MNHEY, CDR2 SVGAGI.

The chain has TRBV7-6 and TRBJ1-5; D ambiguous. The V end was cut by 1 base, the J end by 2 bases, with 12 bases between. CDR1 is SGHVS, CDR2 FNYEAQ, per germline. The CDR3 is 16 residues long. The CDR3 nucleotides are TGTGCCAGCAGCTTAGAAGGCCGCTATGGCAATCAGCCCCAGCATTTT. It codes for CASSLEGRYGNQPQHF.

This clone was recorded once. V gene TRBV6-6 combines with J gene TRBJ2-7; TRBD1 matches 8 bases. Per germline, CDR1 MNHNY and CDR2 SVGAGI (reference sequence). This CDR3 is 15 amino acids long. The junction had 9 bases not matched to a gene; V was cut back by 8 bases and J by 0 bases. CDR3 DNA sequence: TGTGCCAGCGGACGGGACAGGCCGAGCTCCTACGAGCAGTACTTC. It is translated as CASGRDRPSSYEQYF.

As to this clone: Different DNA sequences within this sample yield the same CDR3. CDR3 loop: CASSSGSYSNQPQHF. The CDR3 DNA is TGTGCCAGCAGCTCAGGGTCCTATAGCAATCAGCCCCAGCATTTT. V gene TRBV7-9 combines with J gene TRBJ1-5, with D perhaps matching TRBD1 (5 bases). The CDR3 totals 15 residues. CDR1 is SEHNR, CDR2 FQNEAQ, per germline (reference sequence). Trimming cost V 4 bases and J 0 bases, with 10 bases left between them.

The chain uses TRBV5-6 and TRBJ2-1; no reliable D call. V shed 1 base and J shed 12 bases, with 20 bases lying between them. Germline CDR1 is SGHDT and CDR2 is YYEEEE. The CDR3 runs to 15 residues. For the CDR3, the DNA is TGTGCCAGCAGCTTGAACTATCAACTTCAAAGAGTGCAGTTCTTC. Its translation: CASSLNYQLQRVQFF.

CDR3 coding DNA: TGTGCCAGCAGCCCATGGACAGTCTCAAATGAAAAACTGTTTTTT. This encodes CASSPWTVSNEKLFF. V is TRBV7-2 and J is TRBJ1-4; TRBD1 might be the D (6 bases). The germline V gene has CDR1 SGHTA and CDR2 FQGNSA. This CDR3 comprises 15 residues. The V end lost 5 bases, the J end lost 5 bases, and 15 bases lay between the germline ends.